What follows are 18 T cell receptor beta chains derived from one specimen sequenced in a study of blood T cell repertoires in COVID-19. Sequencing used immunoSEQ multiplex PCR; TCRdb keeps in-frame clones, though not all of them. The sample has about 300,000 clones, more than 80% seen once; the top ten hold 6.3%. Sequencing was done on a sample of peripheral blood. The origin of the receptors is a woman aged 45-60 years with COVID-19, enrolled during active disease.

V usage is TRBV6-5 and J usage is TRBJ1-2; TRBD1 agrees at 10 bases. CDR1 and CDR2 from the germline V gene are MNHEY and SVGAGI. Trimming removed 4 bases from V and 7 bases from J; junction bases left unmatched: 3. This CDR3 has 13 residues. The DNA for the CDR3 is TGTGCCAGCAGTTCGGGGACAGGGGTTGGCTACACCTTC. Protein product: CASSSGTGVGYTF.

About this clone itself: Distinct nucleotide sequences in the sample also encode this CDR3. The gene calls are TRBV9 and TRBJ2-7; D remains ambiguous. Germline CDR1 and CDR2: SGDLS and YYNGEE. V lost 0 bases and J 2 bases, leaving 9 bases between the germline ends. There are 14 residues in the CDR3. The chain's CDR3 is CASSVGGGTYEQYF. The CDR3 coding sequence is TGTGCCAGCAGCGTAGGCGGCGGAACCTACGAGCAGTACTTC.

The chain recombines TRBV7-2 with TRBJ2-2, with TRBD1 identical over 9 bases. Germline V gene lookup returns CDR1 SGHTA and CDR2 FQGNSA. V dropped 6 bases and J dropped 4; count of bases not matched to a gene: 9. This CDR3 has 16 residues. The CDR3 DNA follows: TGTGCCAGCAGACCAGCGGGACAGGGTCGCACCGGGGAGCTGTTTTTT. Translating gives CASRPAGQGRTGELFF.

The J gene is TRBJ2-1, the V gene TRBV5-6; 8 nucleotides agree with TRBD2. CDR1 and CDR2 (germline): SGHDT, YYEEEE. This CDR3 is built from 15 residues. Trimming removed 1 base from V and 8 bases from J; junction bases left unmatched: 8. CDR3 sequence: CASSLSGSSRDEQFF. The CDR3 bases are TGTGCCAGCAGCTTGAGCGGGAGTTCTAGGGATGAGCAGTTCTTC.

The chain employs TRBV2 and TRBJ2-3; 10 bases align to TRBD2. In germline, CDR1 is SNHLY, CDR2 FYNNEI. This CDR3 is built from 15 residues. The J segment lost 1 base and the V segment lost 6 bases, leaving 4 bases of the junction unmatched. CDR3 nucleotides: TGTGCCAGCAGGAAGCGGGAGGGCGGCACAGATACGCAGTATTTT. Amino acids: CASRKREGGTDTQYF.

V usage is TRBV7-2 and J usage is TRBJ1-2, with TRBD1 matching 8 bases. Trimming took 4 bases from V and 7 from J; bases not matched to a gene: 8. This CDR3 is built from 14 residues. Germline values: CDR1 SGHTA, CDR2 FQGNSA. The CDR3 region is CASSYGQGIGGYTF. CDR3 DNA sequence: TGTGCCAGCAGCTACGGACAGGGAATAGGTGGCTACACCTTC. Filled out from reference TRBV7-2 and TRBJ1-2, the complete variable domain reads GAGVSQSPSNKVTEKGKDVELRCDPISGHTALYWYRQSLGQGLEFLIYFQGNSAPDKSGLPSDRFSAERTGGSVSTLTIQRTQQEDSAVYLCASSYGQGIGGYTFGSGTRLTVV.

This clone was seen just once. The chain carries TRBV7-9 and TRBJ2-1; D not certain. Trimming shortened V by 3 bases and J by 10 bases, and 7 bases separated the two germline ends. The length of the CDR3 is 11 residues. CDR1 SEHNR and CDR2 FQNEAQ come from the germline V gene (reference sequence). The CDR3 spells CASSFPVEQFF. In DNA form, the CDR3 reads TGTGCCAGCAGCTTCCCGGTGGAGCAGTTCTTC. The whole variable domain, remainder taken from reference TRBV7-9 and TRBJ2-1, is DTGVSQNPRHKITKRGQNVTFRCDPISEHNRLYWYRQTLGQGPEFLTYFQNEAQLEKSRLLSDRFSAERPKGSFSTLEIQRTEQGDSAMYLCASSFPVEQFFGPGTRLTVL.

The CDR3 coding sequence is TGTGCCAGCAGTTTAACTTGGGCAGGGGGTAATGAGCAGTTCTTC. This gives the protein CASSLTWAGGNEQFF. The chain combines TRBV28 with TRBJ2-1; 7 nucleotides agree with TRBD1. The germline gives CDR1 MDHEN, CDR2 SYDVKM. CDR3 length: 15 residues. J lost 7 bases, V lost 2 bases, and 8 bases had no gene match.

V usage is TRBV5-1 and J usage is TRBJ2-4; 7 bases fit TRBD2. CDR1 is SGHRS and CDR2 is YFSETQ in the germline V gene. V lost 5 bases to trimming and J lost 1 base; unmatched junction nucleotides: 6. CDR3 size: 15 residues. The CDR3 spells CASRAGDSAKNIQYF. As DNA, the CDR3 is TGCGCCAGCAGGGCGGGGGACTCGGCCAAAAACATTCAGTACTTC.

The V call is TRBV3-1 (or the pseudogene TRBV3-2), the J call TRBJ2-6; 9 bases fit TRBD1. With 4 bases clipped from V and 0 bases from J, the junction kept 7 bases outside the gene matches. In germline, CDR1 is LGHDT, CDR2 YNNKEL (reference sequence). The CDR3 extends over 18 amino acids. This CDR3 is CASSPRDRALSGANVLTF. The CDR3 DNA sequence: TGTGCCAGCAGCCCACGGGACAGGGCCCTCTCTGGGGCCAACGTCCTGACTTTC.

The CDR3 DNA reads as TGCAGCGGACAGCGGCCGGGCGAGCAGTACTTC. Translation: CSGQRPGEQYF. V is TRBV20-1 and J is TRBJ2-7; D might be TRBD1 (6 bases). Germline assignment: CDR1 DFQATT and CDR2 SNEGSKA (reference sequence). There are 11 residues in the CDR3.

The gene calls are TRBV5-4 and TRBJ2-3; TRBD2 is a possible D gene (6 bases). This CDR3 comprises 15 residues. Trimming cost V 4 bases and J 1 base, with 13 bases left between them. Germline-derived CDR1 and CDR2 are SGHNT and YYREEE (reference sequence). CDR3 in amino acids: CASSMPGLRTDTQYF. The CDR3 bases are TGTGCCAGCAGCATGCCGGGACTCCGCACAGATACGCAGTATTTT.

The chain couples TRBV19 to TRBJ2-1; 8 nucleotides line up with TRBD2. CDR3 size: 16 residues. Germline V CDR1 and CDR2: LNHDA, SQIVND (reference sequence). Losses at the gene ends were 3 bases for V and 6 bases for J; bases not matched to a gene: 10. The CDR3 coding sequence is TGTGCCAGTAGTATGGGGGGGACTAGTCGGTTCAATGAGCAGTTCTTC. Protein product: CASSMGGTSRFNEQFF.

V gene TRBV4-1 combines with J gene TRBJ1-1; weak D call: TRBD1 (5 bases). With 2 bases removed from V and 4 bases from J, the gap between germline ends came to 26 bases. The CDR3 length is 19 residues. CDR1 and CDR2 (germline): MGHRA, YSYEKL. CDR3 in DNA: TGCGCCAGCAGCCAAATCCTCGGGTCCGGGACTCTAAAAGCCACTGAAGCTTTCTTT. It encodes CASSQILGSGTLKATEAFF.

The chain is built from TRBV5-1 and TRBJ1-5; no clear D gene. Germline lookup yields CDR1 SGHRS and CDR2 YFSETQ. This CDR3 is built from 15 residues. V lost 0 bases to trimming and J lost 4 bases, with 11 bases between them. CDR3 DNA sequence: TGCGCCAGCAGCTTGGCGGGGTCGGTAAATCAGCCCCAGCATTTT. Translated, it gives CASSLAGSVNQPQHF.

The genes are TRBV6-1 and TRBJ2-1, with D possibly TRBD2 on 7 matching bases. Germline CDR1 MNHNS, CDR2 SASEGT. This CDR3 is 16 amino acids long. The V end was cut by 4 bases, the J end by 5 bases, with 18 bases between. In DNA, the CDR3 is TGTGCCAGCAGTGCCCAAGGGGGGGGGACTCACAATGAGCAGTTCTTC. Its translation: CASSAQGGGTHNEQFF.

A single count supports this clone. The J gene is TRBJ1-5, the V gene TRBV6-5; 10 bases map to TRBD1. This CDR3 is 15 amino acids long. Germline CDR1 is MNHEY and CDR2 is SVGAGI. Unmatched junction bases numbered 4, after V lost 2 bases and J lost 6 bases. The CDR3 coding sequence is TGTGCCAGCAGTTACGACAGGGGGCGCGGTCAGCCCCAGCATTTT. Amino acids: CASSYDRGRGQPQHF.

The V gene is TRBV2, the J gene TRBJ1-1; 8 bases map to TRBD1. CDR1 is SNHLY, CDR2 FYNNEI, per germline. This CDR3 has 16 residues. V lost 4 bases and J lost 4; bases outside the gene matches: 11. This chain's CDR3 is CASSVQGVGMGTEAFF. CDR3 DNA: TGTGCCAGCAGTGTACAGGGGGTGGGCATGGGCACTGAAGCTTTCTTT.